This TCR beta chain was identified during a study of neurological immune-mediated disorders. Study-wide background: The disease course was relapsing-remitting in some 31 and secondary progressive in about 9% of the roughly 34 multiple sclerosis patients.

Study-level results: No sharing of CDR3 amino acid sequences was observed among expanded clones across subjects, suggesting private repertoires in all groups. Phylogenetic grouping assigned the repertoires of 18 of 34 multiple sclerosis patients to a single related-CDR3 cluster, which may represent a signature.

This clonotype came up many times. Its antigen remains unidentified. This CDR3 comprises 15 residues. Trimming shortened V by 6 bases and J by 2 bases, and 17 bases separated the two germline ends. Germline V gene lookup returns CDR1 MNHEY and CDR2 SVGAGI. With 10-nucleotide random UMIs included, cDNA was synthesized by 5'RACE. TCRdb called the 5' RACE reads again in MiXCR, with one record for every CDR3 protein. Of about 55,000 distinct CDR3 sequences listed, more than 3% were seen once; the top ten hold roughly 1.7%. Sequences were obtained from PBMCs. This sequence originates from a man under 40 with multiple sclerosis. The chain employs TRBV6-5 and TRBJ2-7; D possibly uses TRBD1 or TRBD2 (6 bases each). The CDR3 sequence is CASRSGEASAYEQYF. CDR3 coding DNA: TGTGCCAGCAGATCAGGGGAGGCGTCGGCCTACGAGCAGTACTTC.